This is a list of T cell receptor beta chains from one sample in a study of cytomegalovirus exposure and HLA in healthy donors. Using immunoSEQ multiplex PCR, the repertoire was profiled, and TCRdb retains in-frame clones only, with some absent. The sample lists 200,000 to 300,000 clones, around nine tenths occurring once. The sequencing input was PBMCs. The origin of the receptors is a man younger than 35 in good health and CMV-seronegative. Each CDR3 is given with its conserved first and last residue. D genes are given only for firm matches. The listing skips clone size in some rows; elsewhere it reads once, few, many or a size class.

J | D | V | size | CDR3 | DNA
TRBJ2-7 | TRBD1 | TRBV6-5 | - | CASTQTTGDYEQYF | TGTGCCAGCACCCAAACTACAGGGGACTACGAGCAGTACTTC
TRBJ2-7 | - | TRBV21-1 | - | CAGCGGPYEQYF | TGTGCCGGCTGCGGGGGGCCCTACGAGCAGTACTTC
TRBJ2-1 | TRBD2 | TRBV30 | - | CAWLIAGANEQFF | TGTGCCTGGTTGATAGCGGGAGCGAATGAGCAGTTCTTC
TRBJ2-5 | TRBD2 | TRBV2 | once | CASSEGTSGVGTQYF | TGTGCCAGCAGTGAAGGGACTAGCGGGGTCGGGACCCAGTACTTC
TRBJ2-3 | - | TRBV4-3 | few | CASSQERGGREQYF | TGCGCCAGCAGCCAAGAAAGGGGGGGGCGAGAGCAGTATTTT
TRBJ2-3 | - | TRBV7-3 | - | CASSQGHSTDTQYF | TGTGCCAGCAGCCAGGGACACAGCACAGATACGCAGTATTTT
TRBJ2-5 | TRBD2 | TRBV28 | - | CASSLGREGETQYF | TGTGCCAGCAGTTTAGGTCGGGAGGGAGAGACCCAGTACTTC
TRBJ1-5 | - | TRBV25-1 | - | CASALPGGEDQPQHF | TGTGCCAGCGCCCTCCCGGGGGGGGAGGATCAGCCCCAGCATTTT
TRBJ1-1 | - | TRBV5-4 | - | CAGNRAGNTEAFF | TGTGCCGGTAACAGGGCAGGGAACACTGAAGCTTTCTTT
TRBJ2-3 | TRBD2 | TRBV4-2 | - | CASSQAIGLAGGATSTDTQYF | TGTGCCAGCAGCCAAGCCATAGGGTTAGCGGGAGGGGCCACTAGCACAGATACGCAGTATTTT
TRBJ2-1 | TRBD2 | TRBV9 | - | CASSPSGSTLKEQFF | TGTGCCAGCAGCCCTAGCGGGAGTACCCTCAAAGAGCAGTTCTTC
TRBJ1-6 | - | TRBV4-3 | once | CASSPGRVNSPLHF | TGCGCCAGCAGCCCTGGCCGGGTAAATTCACCCCTCCACTTT
TRBJ2-3 | - | TRBV7-8 | - | CASLRQGTDTQYF | TGTGCCAGCCTTCGCCAGGGCACAGATACGCAGTATTTT
TRBJ2-3 | TRBD2 | TRBV6-5 | - | CASRRGTSADTQYF | TGTGCCAGCAGACGGGGGACTAGCGCAGATACGCAGTATTTT
TRBJ1-6 | TRBD1 | TRBV5-4 | once | CASSPGRGQGDSPLHF | TGTGCCAGCAGCCCTGGGAGGGGACAGGGGGACTCACCCCTCCACTTT
TRBJ2-3 | TRBD2 | TRBV19 | once | CASSLGTSGRLDTQYF | TGTGCCAGTAGTCTAGGGACTAGCGGGAGACTAGATACGCAGTATTTT
TRBJ1-4 | TRBD1 | TRBV4-3 | - | CASSQRGQGREKLFF | TGCGCCAGCAGCCAGAGGGGGCAGGGGAGGGAAAAACTGTTTTTT
TRBJ2-3 | TRBD2 | TRBV4-3 | - | CASSLGLAGTGGTDTQYF | TGCGCCAGCAGCCTGGGACTAGCGGGAACGGGGGGCACAGATACGCAGTATTTT
TRBJ2-5 | TRBD1 | TRBV5-4 | - | CASSLGTGPYEETQYF | TGTGCCAGCAGCCTAGGGACAGGCCCTTACGAAGAGACCCAGTACTTC
TRBJ1-6 | TRBD1 | TRBV7-2 | - | CASSEGQGSSPLHF | TGTGCCAGCAGCGAAGGACAGGGGAGTTCACCCCTCCACTTT
TRBJ2-7 | - | TRBV2 | - | CASTTTTAYEQYF | TGTGCCAGCACAACCACAACAGCCTACGAGCAGTACTTC
TRBJ1-4 | - | TRBV19 | - | CAIERTLNEKLFF | TGTGCCATCGAGAGGACTCTCAATGAAAAACTGTTTTTT
TRBJ2-7 | - | TRBV2 | - | CASSESVGLRGEQYF | TGTGCCAGCAGTGAGTCAGTCGGGCTCAGGGGCGAGCAGTACTTC
TRBJ2-3 | - | TRBV7-2 | - | CASSFRGTDTQYF | TGTGCCAGCAGCTTCAGGGGCACAGATACGCAGTATTTT
TRBJ2-7 | TRBD1 | TRBV11-2 | - | CASSWGTDRDRYEQYF | TGTGCCAGCAGCTGGGGGACGGACAGGGACAGGTACGAGCAGTACTTC
TRBJ1-2 | - | TRBV28 | once | CASSLRANYGYTF | TGTGCCAGCAGCCTCCGGGCTAACTATGGCTACACCTTC
TRBJ1-5 | - | TRBV7-8 | - | CASSLKKRSYSNQPQHF | TGTGCCAGCAGCTTAAAAAAACGGTCCTATAGCAATCAGCCCCAGCATTTT
TRBJ2-3 | TRBD1 | TRBV11-2 | - | CASSRTGTPTDTQYF | TGTGCCAGCAGTAGGACAGGGACACCCACAGATACGCAGTATTTT
TRBJ2-5 | - | TRBV10-1 | - | CGRQGQETQYF | TGCGGAAGGCAGGGACAAGAGACCCAGTACTTC
TRBJ1-6 | - | TRBV15 | - | CATSTNYSPLHF | TGTGCCACCAGCACCAACTATTCACCCCTCCACTTT
TRBJ2-5 | - | TRBV6-1 | - | CASSEGGPPEAQYF | TGTGCCAGCAGTGAAGGAGGGCCCCCCGAGGCCCAGTACTTC
TRBJ2-3 | - | TRBV19 | - | CASSSQGSDTQYF | TGTGCCAGTAGTTCACAGGGTTCAGATACGCAGTATTTT
TRBJ2-5 | TRBD2 | TRBV6-5 | few | CASSRLAEETQYF | TGTGCCAGCAGCCGACTAGCGGAAGAGACCCAGTACTTC
TRBJ2-7 | TRBD1 | TRBV29-1 | - | CSVERQGREQYF | TGCAGCGTTGAAAGACAGGGGAGGGAGCAGTACTTC
TRBJ2-7 | - | TRBV7-2 | - | CASSGRTGSSYEQYF | TGTGCCAGCAGCGGCAGGACGGGAAGCTCCTACGAGCAGTACTTC
TRBJ1-1 | - | TRBV7-9 | - | CASGTGSPTEAFF | TGTGCCAGCGGAACAGGGTCCCCCACTGAAGCTTTCTTT
TRBJ1-4 | TRBD1 | TRBV7-9 | once | CASSPAGTGGLANEKLFF | TGTGCCAGCAGCCCCGCCGGGACAGGGGGGTTGGCTAATGAAAAACTGTTTTTT
TRBJ2-1 | TRBD2 | TRBV2 | - | CASRREATYNEQFF | TGTGCCAGCAGGCGGGAGGCTACCTACAATGAGCAGTTCTTC
TRBJ1-1 | - | TRBV29-1 | - | CSVTSLAEPEAFF | TGCAGCGTTACTAGTCTGGCCGAGCCTGAAGCTTTCTTT
TRBJ2-1 | - | TRBV2 | once | CASSEEKRVEQFF | TGTGCCAGCAGTGAGGAAAAGAGGGTTGAGCAGTTCTTC
TRBJ2-3 | TRBD2 | TRBV7-2 | once | CASSLYSGGDTQYF | TGTGCCAGCAGCTTATACAGCGGGGGGGATACGCAGTATTTT
TRBJ1-2 | TRBD1 | TRBV2 | - | CASSGWGQGNYGYTF | TGTGCCAGCAGTGGGTGGGGACAGGGTAACTATGGCTACACCTTC
TRBJ2-7 | - | TRBV19 | few | CASSISLVGPYEQYF | TGTGCCAGTAGTATATCACTAGTAGGCCCCTACGAGCAGTACTTC
TRBJ2-7 | TRBD2 | TRBV7-2 | - | CASSLVPPGLAYSYEQYF | TGTGCCAGCAGCTTAGTACCCCCGGGACTAGCGTACTCCTACGAGCAGTACTTC
TRBJ2-7 | - | TRBV28 | - | CASSTDEQYF | TGTGCCAGCAGTACGGACGAGCAGTACTTC
TRBJ1-2 | TRBD1 | TRBV5-4 | once | CASSLLGQGAYGYTF | TGTGCCAGCAGCTTGCTGGGACAGGGGGCATATGGCTACACCTTC
TRBJ2-1 | TRBD1 | TRBV7-6 | - | CASSLRWDRDSGEQFF | TGTGCCAGCAGCTTACGATGGGACAGGGACTCCGGTGAGCAGTTCTTC
TRBJ2-5 | TRBD2 | TRBV7-9 | - | CASSFTSGRAETQYF | TGTGCCAGCAGCTTTACTAGCGGGAGGGCCGAGACCCAGTACTTC